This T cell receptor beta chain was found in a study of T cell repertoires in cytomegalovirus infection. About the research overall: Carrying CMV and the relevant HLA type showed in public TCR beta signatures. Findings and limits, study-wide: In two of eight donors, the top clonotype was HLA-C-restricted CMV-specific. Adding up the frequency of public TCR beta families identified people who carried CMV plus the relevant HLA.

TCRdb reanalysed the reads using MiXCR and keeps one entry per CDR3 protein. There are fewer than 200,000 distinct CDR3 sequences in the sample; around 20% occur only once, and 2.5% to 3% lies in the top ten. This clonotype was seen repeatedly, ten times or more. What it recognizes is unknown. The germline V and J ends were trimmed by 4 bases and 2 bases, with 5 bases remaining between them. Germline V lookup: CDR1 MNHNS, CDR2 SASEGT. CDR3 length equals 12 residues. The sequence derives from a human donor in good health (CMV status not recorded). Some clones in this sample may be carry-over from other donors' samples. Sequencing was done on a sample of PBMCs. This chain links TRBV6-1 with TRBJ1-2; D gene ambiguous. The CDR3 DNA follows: TGTGCCAGCAGTGTCATAAACTATGGCTACACCTTC. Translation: CASSVINYGYTF.